This T cell receptor beta chain was profiled in a study of cytomegalovirus exposure and HLA in healthy donors. Regarding the study as a whole: Later on, a genetic analysis was performed. It linked a missense variant in DCLRE1C with V- and J-gene trimming of TCR beta. The study flagged around 150 TCR beta chains as cytomegalovirus-associated. Other equally common chains were less clonally expanded than HLA-associated TCR beta chains, a later analysis showed.

This clone was seen more than once but under ten times. The target antigen is unknown. Vbeta (60) and Jbeta (13) primers were used in the PCR. Only in-frame clones appear in the TCRdb table, and some are missing; sequencing was by immunoSEQ multiplex PCR. The sample lists about 140,000 clones, 70% to 80% occurring once. The TCR comes from a woman between 18 and 29 years old in good health and CMV-seropositive. Sequenced sample: PBMCs.

CDR3 region: CASSPIRQGINSETQYF. DNA for the CDR3: TGTGCCAGCTCACCAATTCGCCAGGGAATTAACTCGGAGACCCAGTACTTC. The V gene is TRBV18, the J gene TRBJ2-5; tentative D call: TRBD1 (5 bases). The V end lost 2 bases, the J end lost 5 bases, and 21 bases lay between the germline ends. The CDR3 consists of 17 residues. Germline CDR1 is KGHSH and CDR2 is LQKENI.